This TCR beta chain was captured in a study of OX40 agonist ivuxolimab in advanced cancers. Study background: Averaging about 60 years in age, with a range of roughly 20 to 90, the cohort was about 85% male.

The repertoire was sequenced with immunoSEQ multiplex PCR; TCRdb's copy has only in-frame clones and lacks some. In the table there are more than 55,000 clones, around 79% of which are singletons. It was autoimmune disease history or systemic immunosuppression that excluded patients. Germline V CDR1 and CDR2: LGHNA, YSLEER. The CDR3 runs to 14 residues. Between the trimmed V and J ends, which lost 2 bases and 11 bases, there was a span of 18 bases. The clonotype originates from an adult with an advanced solid tumor such as melanoma, head and neck, liver or kidney cancer. The V call is TRBV4-3, the J call TRBJ2-5; weak D call: TRBD1 (6 bases). The sample here was CD4+ or CD8+ T cells sorted from blood, taken in a trial of the OX40 agonist ivuxolimab. CDR3 sequence reads: CASSQWTDPSEQYF. The CDR3 DNA reads as TGCGCCAGCAGCCAATGGACAGACCCTAGTGAGCAGTACTTC.